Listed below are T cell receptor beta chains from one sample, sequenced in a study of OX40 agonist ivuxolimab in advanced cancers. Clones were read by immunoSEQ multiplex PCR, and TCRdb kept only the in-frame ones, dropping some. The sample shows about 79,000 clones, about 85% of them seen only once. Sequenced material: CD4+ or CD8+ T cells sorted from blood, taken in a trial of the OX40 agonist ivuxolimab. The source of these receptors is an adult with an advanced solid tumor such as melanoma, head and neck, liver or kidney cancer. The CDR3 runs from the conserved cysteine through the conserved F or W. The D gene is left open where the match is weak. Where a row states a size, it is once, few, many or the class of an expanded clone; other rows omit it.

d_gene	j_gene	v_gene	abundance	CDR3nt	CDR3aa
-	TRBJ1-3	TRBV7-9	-	TGTGCCAGCAGCTTAAACTCTGGAAACACCATATATTTT	CASSLNSGNTIYF
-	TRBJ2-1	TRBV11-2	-	TGTGCCAGCAGCTTTTTTCTCACTACCTACAATGAGCAGTTCTTC	CASSFFLTTYNEQFF
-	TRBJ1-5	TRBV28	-	TGTGCCAGCAGTGCAGGATACGGTAATCAGCCCCAGCATTTT	CASSAGYGNQPQHF
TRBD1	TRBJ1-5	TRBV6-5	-	TGTGCCAGCAGTTACACCGGACAGGGGGGGCCCCAGCATTTT	CASSYTGQGGPQHF
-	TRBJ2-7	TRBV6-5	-	TGTGCCAGCAGGTACAGGGTTTCGTCCTACGAGCAGTACTTC	CASRYRVSSYEQYF
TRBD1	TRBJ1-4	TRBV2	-	TGTGCCTGCCGAGGACAGGGTGGAAAACTGTTTTTT	CACRGQGGKLFF
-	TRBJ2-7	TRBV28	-	TGTGCCAGCAGTTCCCACGGGTCAACCTACGAGCAGTACTTC	CASSSHGSTYEQYF
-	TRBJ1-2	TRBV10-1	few	TGCGCCAGCTCGGACACGACTAACTATGGCTACACCTTC	CASSDTTNYGYTF
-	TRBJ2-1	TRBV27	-	TGTGCCAGCAGTTTATCGGGGATCAATGAGCAGTTCTTC	CASSLSGINEQFF
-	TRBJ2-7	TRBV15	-	TGTGCCACCAGCCCGGACCGGACCTACGAGCAGTACTTC	CATSPDRTYEQYF
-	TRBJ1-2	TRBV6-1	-	TGTGCCAGCAGTGAAGTTTGGGACTCCCCAGGCGAAAGTGGCTACACCTTC	CASSEVWDSPGESGYTF
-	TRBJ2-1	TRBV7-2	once	TGTGCCAGCAGCCCCTCTGCAGATAGCTCCTACAATGAGCAGTTCTTC	CASSPSADSSYNEQFF
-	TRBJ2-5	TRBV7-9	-	TGTGCCAGCAGAAGGGCGGATGCGACCCAGTACTTC	CASRRADATQYF
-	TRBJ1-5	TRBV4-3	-	TGCGCCAGCAGCCAAGATCTTGAGGTTCAGCCCCAGCATTTT	CASSQDLEVQPQHF
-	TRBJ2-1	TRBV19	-	TGTGCCAGTAGTATTAGGACTGGCTACAATGAGCAGTTCTTC	CASSIRTGYNEQFF
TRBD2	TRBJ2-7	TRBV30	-	TGTGCCTGGGGGTCGGCTAGCGGGAGTTACGAGCAGTACTTC	CAWGSASGSYEQYF
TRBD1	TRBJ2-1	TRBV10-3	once	TGTGCCATCAGTGAAGAGGGGGCAACTAAGCAGTTCTTC	CAISEEGATKQFF
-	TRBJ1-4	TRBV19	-	TGTGCCAGTAGTTCTCAAGGGGATTATGAAAAACTGTTTTTT	CASSSQGDYEKLFF
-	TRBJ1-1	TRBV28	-	TGTGCCAGCAGGGAACACAGGGAGAACACTGAAGCTTTCTTT	CASREHRENTEAFF
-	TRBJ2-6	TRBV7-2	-	TGTGCCAGCAGCTTATCGTATGGATGGGTCTCTGGGGCCAACGTCCTGACTTTC	CASSLSYGWVSGANVLTF
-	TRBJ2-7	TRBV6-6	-	TGTGCCAGCAGTTACTCGGTAACAATCTACGAGCAGTACTTC	CASSYSVTIYEQYF
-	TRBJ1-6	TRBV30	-	TGTGCCTGGAGTGGGGGGGGCACCAGGAGCTCCTATAATTCACCCCTCCACTTT	CAWSGGGTRSSYNSPLHF
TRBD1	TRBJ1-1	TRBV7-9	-	TGTGCCAGCAGCATGGGACAGCCTAACACTGAAGCTTTCTTT	CASSMGQPNTEAFF
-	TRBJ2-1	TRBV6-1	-	TGTGCCAGCAGTGAAAGGCGGGATGGTTCCTACAATGAGCAGTTCTTC	CASSERRDGSYNEQFF
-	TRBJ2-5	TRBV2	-	TGTGCCAGCACGGGACTACAGGGGACCCAGTACTTC	CASTGLQGTQYF
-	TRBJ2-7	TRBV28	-	TGTGCCAGCAGCTTATACGACACACCCCACGAGCAGTACTTC	CASSLYDTPHEQYF
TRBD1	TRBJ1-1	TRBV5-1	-	TGCGCCAGCAGCCCCGACAGGGTAAGGACTGAAGCTTTCTTT	CASSPDRVRTEAFF
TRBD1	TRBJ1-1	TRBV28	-	TGTGCCAGCAGAGTGACAGGGGTGAACACTGAAGCTTTCTTT	CASRVTGVNTEAFF
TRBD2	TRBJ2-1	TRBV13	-	TGTGCCAGCAGCGAAGTGGGAGGGCTGACGAATGAGCAGTTCTTC	CASSEVGGLTNEQFF
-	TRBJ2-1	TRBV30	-	TGTGCCTGGAGTGTTTTCGCCGGAGAAGCGTTCTTC	CAWSVFAGEAFF
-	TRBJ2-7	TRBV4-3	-	TGCGCCAGCAGCCAAGAGGCAGGGAGCGGCTACGAGCAGTACTTC	CASSQEAGSGYEQYF
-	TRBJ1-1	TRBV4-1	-	TGCGCCAGCAGCATCCGGGACGTCGCTAACACTGAAGCTTTCTTT	CASSIRDVANTEAFF
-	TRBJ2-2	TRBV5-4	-	TGTGCCAGCACCCGAGGGATAGTTGGGGGAACCGGGGAGCTGTTTTTT	CASTRGIVGGTGELFF
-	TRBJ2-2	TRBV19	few	TGTGCCAGCGGTCGCGAGGACACCGGGGAGCTGTTTTTT	CASGREDTGELFF
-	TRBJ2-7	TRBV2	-	TGTGCCAGCAGTTGGTACGACGTGACCTACGAGCAGTACTTC	CASSWYDVTYEQYF
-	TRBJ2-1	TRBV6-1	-	TGTGCCAGCAGTGAATTCATAGCACCTTACAATGAGCAGTTCTTC	CASSEFIAPYNEQFF
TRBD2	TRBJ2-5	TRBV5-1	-	TGCGCCAGCAAGCGGGAGAGAGGAGAGACCCAGTACTTC	CASKRERGETQYF
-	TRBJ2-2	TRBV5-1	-	TGCGCCAGCAGCTTAAACAGGGAGAACACCGGGGAGCTGTTTTTT	CASSLNRENTGELFF
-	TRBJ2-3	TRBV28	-	TGTGCCAGCAGTTCCCCGTTGTCGCACACAGATACGCAGTATTTT	CASSSPLSHTDTQYF
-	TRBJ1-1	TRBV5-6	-	TGTGCCAGCAGCTGGGCCGGGTTAGAAGCTTTCTTT	CASSWAGLEAFF
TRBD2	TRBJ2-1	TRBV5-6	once	TGTGCCAGCTTAGGACTAGCGGGAGAGGCCGACAATGAGCAGTTCTTC	CASLGLAGEADNEQFF
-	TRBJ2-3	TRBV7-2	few	TGTGCCAGCACGGCGGGGGATACGCAGTATTTT	CASTAGDTQYF
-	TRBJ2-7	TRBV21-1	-	TGTGCCAGACTTAAAGGTCGGGCCAAGAAAGTTGACGAGCAGTACTTC	CARLKGRAKKVDEQYF
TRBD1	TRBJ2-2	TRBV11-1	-	TGTGCCAGCAGCTTCGGGACAGGGGGGACCGGGGAGCTGTTTTTT	CASSFGTGGTGELFF
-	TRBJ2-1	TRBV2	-	TGTGCCAGCAGTTCAGGCTACTCATACAATGAGCAGTTCTTC	CASSSGYSYNEQFF
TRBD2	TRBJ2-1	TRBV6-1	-	TGTGCCAGCAGTGAATTTGGGGGAGGGCCTTACAATGAGCAGTTCTTC	CASSEFGGGPYNEQFF
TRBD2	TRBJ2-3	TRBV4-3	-	TGCGCCAGCAGCCAAGGGGGACTAGGGGCCGATACGCAGTATTTT	CASSQGGLGADTQYF
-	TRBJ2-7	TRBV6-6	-	TGTGCCAGCAGTTACACAGGGAACGAGCAGTACTTC	CASSYTGNEQYF
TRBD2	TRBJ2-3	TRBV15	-	TGTGCCACCAGCCCACTAGCGGTCACAGATACGCAGTATTTT	CATSPLAVTDTQYF
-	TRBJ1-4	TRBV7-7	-	TGTGCTAGCAGTTCCCTGGAAAAACTGTTTTTT	CASSSLEKLFF
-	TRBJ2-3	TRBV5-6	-	TGTGCCAGCAGCTTCAGGGATCGCACAGATACGCAGTATTTT	CASSFRDRTDTQYF
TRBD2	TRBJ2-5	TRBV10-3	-	TGTGCCATCAGTGAAGGAGGTCGGCTAGCGGGAGTGGAGACCCAGTACTTC	CAISEGGRLAGVETQYF
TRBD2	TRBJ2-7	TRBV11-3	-	TGTGCCAGCAGCTTCGGGGCCAATCCGGGACTAACCTCCTACGAGCAGTACTTC	CASSFGANPGLTSYEQYF
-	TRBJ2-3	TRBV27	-	TGTGCCAGCAGTCCGCTTCAGGGAATGGGAACAGATACGCAGTATTTT	CASSPLQGMGTDTQYF
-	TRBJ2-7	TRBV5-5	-	TGTGCCAGCAGCTTGGGGGCGGGCAGCTCCTACGAGCAGTACTTC	CASSLGAGSSYEQYF
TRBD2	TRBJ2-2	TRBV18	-	TGTGCCAGCTCACCAGCGGGAGGACCCGGGGAGCTGTTTTTT	CASSPAGGPGELFF
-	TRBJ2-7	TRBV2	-	TGTGCCAGCAGCGCGGACCTATACGAGCAGTACTTC	CASSADLYEQYF
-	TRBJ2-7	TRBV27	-	TGTGCCAGCAGTTTATCCCCAGGGGCCTACGAGCAGTACTTC	CASSLSPGAYEQYF